Below, one TCR beta chain is given with its context. Its target is not known. With a J-beta primer mix and a sample-barcoded 5' primer, a second PCR ran roughly 7 to 11 cycles. TCRdb used MiXCR to reprocess the 5' RACE reads, holding one entry per CDR3 protein. This table holds about 1.6 million distinct CDR3 sequences, around 35% found once. The data originate from a study of blood T cells in healthy people across ages. Overall study results and limits: Diversity of TCR beta per million T cells declined in a roughly linear way with age.

V was shortened by 10 bases and J by 1 base, with 15 bases between the two germline ends. CDR1 and CDR2 from the germline V gene are MNHNY and SVGAGI (reference sequence). This CDR3 region has 14 residues. This TCR was recovered from a woman aged 30 to 39 in good health. The chain combines TRBV6-6 with TRBJ2-3; D might be TRBD2 (5 bases). Input material: blood. CDR3 loop: CATRGPARTDTQYF. The DNA for the CDR3 is TGTGCCACCCGGGGTCCCGCCCGCACAGATACGCAGTATTTT.